This T cell receptor beta chain was obtained from a study of read filtering for tumor transcriptome and immune sequencing. The wider study: Mean patient age was approximately 66 years, range roughly 47 to 90; 17 male, about 15 female. Overall study findings and caveats: The CD138-negative fraction was mixed bone marrow immune cells, not pure T cells.

Molecular barcoded adaptors covering alpha/delta and beta/gamma chains were used on 400 ng RNA. TCRdb reanalysed the reads using MiXCR and keeps one entry per CDR3 protein. This sample yields 100,000 to 150,000 distinct CDR3 sequences, of which about 12% are seen a single time; about 7.7% belongs to the top ten. This clonotype showed up many times. Antigen unknown. Sequencing was done on a sample of a population of CD138-negative cells sorted from bone marrow. The receptor comes from a donor at least 40 years old with multiple myeloma.

CDR3 coding DNA: TGTGCCAGCAGCCCGAGCGGGGGCACAGATACGCAGTATTTT. It yields the protein CASSPSGGTDTQYF. The rearrangement links TRBV7-2 to TRBJ2-3; 7 bases line up with TRBD2. From germline, CDR1 is SGHTA and CDR2 FQGNSA. Trimming took 5 bases from V and 1 from J; bases not matched to a gene: 3. The CDR3 has 14 amino acids. Based on the CDR3 plus reference TRBV7-2 and TRBJ2-3, the full variable domain is GAGVSQSPSNKVTEKGKDVELRCDPISGHTALYWYRQSLGQGLEFLIYFQGNSAPDKSGLPSDRFSAERTGGSVSTLTIQRTQQEDSAVYLCASSPSGGTDTQYFGPGTRLTVL.